This TCR beta chain was captured by sequencing in a study of blood T cell repertoires in COVID-19 (dated by TCRdb to the early 2020s). About the investigation overall: The collaborator samples originated in the United States, Italy and Spain and spanned the acute and convalescent phases of COVID-19. The material from the prospective study consisted of cDNA or gDNA derived from T cells, B-cell-depleted T cells, or PBMCs. Deeply sampled blood TCRbeta repertoires from subjects exposed to, actively infected with, or recovered from COVID-19 were included in the dataset. The repertoires were released in a freely available public database meant as a resource for research on the immune response to SARS-CoV-2. Samples came from the ongoing ImmuneRACE study (first 160 participants) plus 1,254 subjects from 6 global collaborators. A de-identified subject ID, COVID-19 status, age in years and sex were almost always included in the sample metadata. HLA class I and class II types, where available, came from metadata supplied by the sample provider rather than from assay-based typing.

Collaborating institutions collected whole blood in K2EDTA tubes following their own protocols. Collaborator samples were shipped for TCRbeta analysis as frozen whole blood, isolated PBMCs, or DNA extracted from either sample type. TCRbeta CDR3 regions were amplified from genomic DNA using the immunoSEQ Assay, a bias-controlled multiplex PCR. Concerning the study's data processing: Within the assay, amplification of reference gene primers was used to estimate how many nucleated cells each sample contained. Sequence reads were collapsed and filtered to measure the absolute abundance of every unique TCRbeta CDR3 rearrangement. For each sample, productive Simpson clonality was calculated as the square root of Simpson's diversity index over productive rearrangements. Entries here come from immuneACCESS through TCRdb and include only in-frame sequences with V and J called. Some clones fail to appear in such tables; in the studies checked, an unresolved V gene covers under half of the shortfall, and the cause of the remainder is unknown. From that table come the V and J calls and clone size; the DNA was used to work out D and trimming. Present in this sample are about 70,000 clones, approximately 85% of which were seen just once. The top ten hold about a third of the sample.

Points the paper makes about the study in general: Clinical and demographic metadata were provided uncurated, with the amount varying by source and participant.

This clone was seen just once. The specificity of this receptor is unknown. It has no much larger one-base neighbor in the sample; base qualities were not kept. Sequences were obtained from peripheral blood. This sequence was found in a woman over 75 with active or convalescent COVID-19.

The DNA sequence is given as TGTGCCAGCAGTGAAGGAGGGACAGGCTATGGCTACACCTTC. This translates into CASSEGGTGYGYTF. The receptor chain draws on TRBV6-1 and TRBJ1-2; 8 central nucleotides agree with TRBD1. The junction shows trimming of 1 base on V and 4 bases on J, and the gene matches do not reach 2 bases of it. The germline V gene supplies CDR1 MNHNS and CDR2 SASEGT. The CDR3 contains 14 residues, cysteine and phenylalanine counted. Just the 42-base CDR3 DNA is kept, in frame starting at base 1.